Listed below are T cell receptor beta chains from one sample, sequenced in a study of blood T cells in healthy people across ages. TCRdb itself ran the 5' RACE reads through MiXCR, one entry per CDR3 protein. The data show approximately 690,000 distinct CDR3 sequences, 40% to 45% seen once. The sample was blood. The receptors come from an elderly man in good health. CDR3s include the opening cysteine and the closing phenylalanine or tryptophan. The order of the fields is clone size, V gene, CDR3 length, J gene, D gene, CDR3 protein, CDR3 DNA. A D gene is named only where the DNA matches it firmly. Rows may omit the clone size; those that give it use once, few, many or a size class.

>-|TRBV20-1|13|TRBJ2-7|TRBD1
CSARVQGACEQYF
TGCAGTGCTAGAGTCCAGGGGGCGTGTGAGCAGTACTTC
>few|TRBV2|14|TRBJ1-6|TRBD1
CASRSDRVRSPLHF
TGTGCCAGCAGATCGGACAGGGTCCGCTCACCCCTCCACTTT
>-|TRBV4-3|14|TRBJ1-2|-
CASSQDLGSFGYTF
TGCGCCAGCAGCCAAGATTTGGGCTCCTTTGGCTACACCTTC
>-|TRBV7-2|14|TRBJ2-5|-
CASSLLQVTETQYF
TGTGCCAGCAGCTTATTACAGGTTACGGAGACCCAGTACTTC
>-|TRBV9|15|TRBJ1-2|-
CASSVVQDSTYGYTF
TGTGCCAGCAGCGTAGTCCAGGACAGCACATATGGCTACACCTTC
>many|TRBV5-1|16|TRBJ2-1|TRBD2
CASSLGGLAATNEQFF
TGCGCCAGCAGTTTGGGCGGACTAGCGGCCACCAATGAGCAGTTCTTC
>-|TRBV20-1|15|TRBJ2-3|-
CSSKGASGRTDTQYF
TGCAGTTCTAAGGGGGCTAGCGGACGCACAGATACGCAGTATTTT
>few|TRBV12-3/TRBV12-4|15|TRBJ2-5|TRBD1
CASSRDRGRQETQYF
TGTGCCAGCAGCCGGGACAGGGGTCGCCAAGAGACCCAGTACTTC
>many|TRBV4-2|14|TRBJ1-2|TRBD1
CASRRDREASGYTF
TGTGCCAGCAGGAGGGACAGGGAAGCGAGTGGCTACACCTTC
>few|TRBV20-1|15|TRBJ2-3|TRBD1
CSATDRGATTDTQYF
TGCAGTGCTACAGACAGGGGAGCGACCACAGATACGCAGTATTTT
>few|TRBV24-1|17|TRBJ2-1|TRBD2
CATEGTSGSSVYNEQFF
TGTGCCACCGAAGGGACTAGCGGGAGTAGTGTCTACAATGAGCAGTTCTTC
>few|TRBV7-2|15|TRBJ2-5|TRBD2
CASSQGLAGPGTQYF
TGTGCCAGCAGCCAGGGACTAGCGGGGCCCGGGACCCAGTACTTC
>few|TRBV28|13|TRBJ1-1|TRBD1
CASTTLQGGAAFF
TGTGCCAGCACGACGCTACAGGGGGGAGCGGCTTTCTTT
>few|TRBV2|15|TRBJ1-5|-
CASSVQQGSNQPQHF
TGTGCCAGCAGTGTCCAGCAGGGTTCCAATCAGCCCCAGCATTTT
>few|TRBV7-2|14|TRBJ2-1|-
CASSESGRSNEQFF
TGTGCCAGCAGCGAATCGGGACGCTCCAATGAGCAGTTCTTC
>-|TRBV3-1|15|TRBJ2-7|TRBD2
CASSQALAGVYEQYF
TGTGCCAGCAGCCAAGCTCTAGCGGGGGTCTACGAGCAGTACTTC
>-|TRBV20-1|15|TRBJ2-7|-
CSAGGRGRLTYEQYF
TGCAGTGCCGGGGGCCGAGGGAGACTGACCTACGAGCAGTACTTC
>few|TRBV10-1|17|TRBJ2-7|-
CASSEYSDPGESYEQYF
TGCGCCAGCAGTGAGTATTCGGATCCTGGGGAATCCTACGAGCAGTACTTC
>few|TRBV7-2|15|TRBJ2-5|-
CASSSTVQGQETQYF
TGTGCCAGCAGCTCAACGGTCCAGGGACAAGAGACCCAGTACTTC
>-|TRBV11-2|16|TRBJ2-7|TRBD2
CASSLATGTSGGEQYF
TGTGCCAGCAGCTTAGCCACCGGGACTAGCGGGGGCGAGCAGTACTTC
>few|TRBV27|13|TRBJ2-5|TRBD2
CASTSGLQETQYF
TGTGCCAGCACTAGCGGGTTACAAGAGACCCAGTACTTC
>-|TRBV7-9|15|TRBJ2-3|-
CASPSPSPVADTQYF
TGTGCCAGCCCTTCGCCTAGTCCAGTGGCAGATACGCAGTATTTT
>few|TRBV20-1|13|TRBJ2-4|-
CSARPGAKNIQYF
TGCAGTGCTAGGCCGGGGGCGAAAAACATTCAGTACTTC
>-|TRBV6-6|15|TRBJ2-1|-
CASSPGMGSYNEQFF
TGTGCCAGCAGCCCAGGGATGGGCTCCTACAATGAGCAGTTCTTC
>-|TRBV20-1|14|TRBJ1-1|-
CSAKARLGITEAFF
TGCAGTGCCAAGGCCCGACTAGGGATCACTGAAGCTTTCTTT
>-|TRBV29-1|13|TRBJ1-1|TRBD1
CSTYRGGDTEAFF
TGCAGCACTTACAGGGGGGGTGACACTGAAGCTTTCTTT
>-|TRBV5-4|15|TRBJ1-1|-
CASSLVETGNTEAFF
TGTGCCAGCAGCTTGGTCGAAACAGGCAACACTGAAGCTTTCTTT
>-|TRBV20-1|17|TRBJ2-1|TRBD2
CSARPHGTSGWNNEQFF
TGCAGTGCTAGACCCCACGGGACTAGCGGATGGAACAATGAGCAGTTCTTC
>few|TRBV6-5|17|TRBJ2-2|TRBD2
CASSYAGLAANTGELFF
TGTGCCAGCAGTTACGCAGGACTAGCGGCCAACACCGGGGAGCTGTTTTTT
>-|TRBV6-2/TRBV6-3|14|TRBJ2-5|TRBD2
CASTRWTSRETQYF
TGTGCCAGCACCCGATGGACTAGTAGGGAGACCCAGTACTTC
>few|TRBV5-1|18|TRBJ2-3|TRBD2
CASSLPAGRGLRTDTQYF
TGCGCTAGCAGCTTGCCAGCGGGAAGGGGATTGAGGACAGATACGCAGTATTTT
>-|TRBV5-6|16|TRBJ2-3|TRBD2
CASSRLAGGVTDTQYF
TGTGCCAGCAGCCGCCTGGCGGGGGGGGTGACAGATACGCAGTATTTT
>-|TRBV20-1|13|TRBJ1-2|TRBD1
CSANTGGAYGYTF
TGCAGTGCTAATACAGGGGGCGCCTATGGCTACACCTTC
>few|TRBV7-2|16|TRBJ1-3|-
CASSSRRGSSGNTIYF
TGTGCCAGCAGCTCACGACGCGGCAGCTCTGGAAACACCATATATTTT
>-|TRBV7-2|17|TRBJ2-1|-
CASSLASGPTRYNEQFF
TGTGCCAGCAGCTTAGCGTCTGGTCCGACAAGGTACAATGAGCAGTTCTTC
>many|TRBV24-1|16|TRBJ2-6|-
CATSDPRSSGANVLTF
TGTGCCACCAGTGATCCCAGGAGCTCTGGGGCCAACGTCCTGACTTTC
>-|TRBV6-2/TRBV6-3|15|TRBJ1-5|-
CASSPGQYSNQPQHF
TGTGCCAGCAGCCCAGGACAGTATAGCAATCAGCCCCAGCATTTT
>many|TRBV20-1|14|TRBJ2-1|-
CSAFPPGFYNEQFF
TGCAGTGCTTTCCCTCCGGGGTTCTACAATGAGCAGTTCTTC
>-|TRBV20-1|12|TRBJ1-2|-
CSATDYVVGYTF
TGCAGTGCTACGGACTACGTGGTTGGCTACACCTTC
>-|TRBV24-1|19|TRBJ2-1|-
CATSDPGLGGGSSYNEQFF
TGTGCCACCAGTGACCCCGGCCTTGGCGGAGGGAGCTCCTACAATGAGCAGTTCTTC
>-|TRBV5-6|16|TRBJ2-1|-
CASSLITGSSYNEQFF
TGTGCCAGCAGCTTGATAACGGGAAGCTCCTACAATGAGCAGTTCTTC
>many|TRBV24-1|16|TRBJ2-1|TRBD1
CATSDGGTGRDNEQFF
TGTGCCACCAGTGATGGGGGGACAGGGAGGGACAATGAGCAGTTCTTC
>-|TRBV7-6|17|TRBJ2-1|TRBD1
CASSLGQFVTQADEQFF
TGTGCCAGCAGCCTGGGACAGTTCGTCACACAGGCTGATGAGCAGTTCTTC
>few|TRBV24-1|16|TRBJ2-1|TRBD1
CATNTQGERSYNEQFF
TGTGCCACGAATACTCAGGGGGAGCGGTCCTACAATGAGCAGTTCTTC
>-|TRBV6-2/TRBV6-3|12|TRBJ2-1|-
CASRTGFNEQFF
TGTGCCAGCAGAACAGGCTTCAATGAGCAGTTCTTC
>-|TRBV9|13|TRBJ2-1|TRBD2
CASSAGGGGEQFF
TGTGCCAGCAGCGCCGGTGGGGGAGGGGAGCAGTTCTTC
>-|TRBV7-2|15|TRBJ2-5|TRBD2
CASSLLSGGQETQYF
TGTGCCAGCAGCCTACTCAGCGGGGGTCAAGAGACCCAGTACTTC
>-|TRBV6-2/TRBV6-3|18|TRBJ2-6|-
CASSTSTGFLSGANVLTF
TGTGCCAGCAGTACCTCGACAGGCTTCCTCTCTGGGGCCAACGTCCTGACTTTC
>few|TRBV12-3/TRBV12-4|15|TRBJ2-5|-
CASSPQRLGAETQYF
TGTGCCAGCAGTCCCCAACGACTAGGAGCGGAGACCCAGTACTTC
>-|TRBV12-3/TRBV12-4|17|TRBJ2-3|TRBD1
CASSLAQRAGGPDTQYF
TGTGCCAGCAGTTTAGCGCAACGAGCAGGGGGTCCAGATACGCAGTATTTT
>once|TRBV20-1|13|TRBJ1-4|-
CSARMGAGEKLFF
TGCAGTGCTAGGATGGGGGCAGGTGAAAAACTGTTTTTT
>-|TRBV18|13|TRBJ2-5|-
CASSPPDTKTQYF
TGTGCCAGCTCACCGCCCGACACCAAGACCCAGTACTTC
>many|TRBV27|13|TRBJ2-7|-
CASSLRGAYEQYF
TGTGCCAGCAGTTTAAGGGGGGCCTACGAGCAGTACTTC
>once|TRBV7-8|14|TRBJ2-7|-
CASSTSQASYEQYF
TGTGCCAGCAGCACCTCACAGGCGTCCTACGAGCAGTACTTC
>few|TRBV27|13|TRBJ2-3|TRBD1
CASNRQGTDTQYF
TGTGCCAGCAACCGACAGGGAACAGATACGCAGTATTTT
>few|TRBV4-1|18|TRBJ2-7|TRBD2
CASSRLLARSREENEQYF
TGCGCCAGCAGTCGCTTACTGGCGCGGAGCCGGGAGGAGAATGAGCAGTACTTC
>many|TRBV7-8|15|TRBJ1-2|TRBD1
CASSQPPDRGESYTF
TGTGCCAGCAGCCAGCCACCTGACAGGGGGGAGAGCTACACCTTC